This is a list of T cell receptor beta chains from one sample in a study of cytotoxic CD8 clonotypes in ibrutinib-treated CLL. Here immunoSEQ multiplex PCR was the method, and the copy in TCRdb shows in-frame clones only, minus some. Altogether about 21,000 clones are present, 70% to 85% being singletons, with the ten largest covering roughly 24%. Sample: PBMCs, taken before ibrutinib treatment. The receptor source for this set is a human donor with chronic lymphocytic leukemia. Both conserved end residues are trimmed from each CDR3.

V gene,CDR3 protein
TRBV28,ASSRDRNQETQY
TRBV28,ASKGNSGRSGAGETQY
TRBV19,ASSIVAGQGYEQY
TRBV6-1,ASSEEGLYEQY
TRBV9,ASSAGLAGGLGSYEQY
TRBV5-1,ASSSDTNQPQH
TRBV4-1,ASSLTRGMSTDTQY
TRBV4-1,ASSQDGGSRPGGELF
TRBV2,ASSEGQGLEQY
TRBV7-2,ASSLGDRVSNQPQH
TRBV6-1,ASSEAGGPGNEQY
TRBV2,ASRDRANQPQH
TRBV6-1,ASSLTVYYEQY
TRBV27,ASSLFGTTDTQY
TRBV11-2,ASSRGEPDTQY
TRBV4-2,ASSQVGLMGQETQY
TRBV30,AWSVRFNSYEQY
TRBV4-1,ASSLSGGSYEQY
TRBV7-6,ASSLAHTSSGGEQF
TRBV7-9,ASSEGRNYGYT
TRBV14,ASSQTRTSIYLNQPQH
TRBV5-4,ASSIGIADTQY
TRBV4-1,ASSYDDSTSGNTIY
TRBV19,ASSLTSRDIEY
TRBV9,ASSVVKRKGFDGYT
TRBV5-6,ASSLPRGTNTGELF
TRBV18,ASSPTGGNTEAF
TRBV23-1,ASSQNTPYEQY
TRBV5-4,ASSQELAGSSNTGELF
TRBV6-5,ASTKVRGLDGYT
TRBV2,ASSPTNTDTQY
TRBV19,ASALTDTQY
TRBV25-1,ASSEWGLAHTGELF
TRBV11-3,ASSPTGGSTGELF
TRBV5-8,ASFALLASENYEQY
TRBV7-2,ASSLVQGPGHGYT
TRBV2,ASKREGFQPQH
TRBV6-1,ASTGTAGNYEQY
TRBV5-1,ASSLGRYEQF
TRBV28,ASSPNVGYEQY
TRBV11-2,ASSFPGIYEQY
TRBV5-8,ASSPGTVINQPQH
TRBV6-1,ASETQGLTQETQY
TRBV7-3,ASSLRGHGRVSTDTQY